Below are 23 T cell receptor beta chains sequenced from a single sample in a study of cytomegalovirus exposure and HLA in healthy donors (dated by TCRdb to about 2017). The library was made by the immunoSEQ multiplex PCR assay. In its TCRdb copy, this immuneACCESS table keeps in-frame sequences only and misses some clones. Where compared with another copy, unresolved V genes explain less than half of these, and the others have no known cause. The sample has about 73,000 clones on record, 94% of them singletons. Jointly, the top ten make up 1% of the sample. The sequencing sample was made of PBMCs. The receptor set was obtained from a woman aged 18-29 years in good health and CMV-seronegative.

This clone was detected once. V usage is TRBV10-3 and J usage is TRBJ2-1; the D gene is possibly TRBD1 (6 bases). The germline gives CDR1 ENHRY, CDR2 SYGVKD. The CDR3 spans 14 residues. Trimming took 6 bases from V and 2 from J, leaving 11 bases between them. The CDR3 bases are TGTGCCATCAGGGTACAGGGAACCTACAATGAGCAGTTCTTC. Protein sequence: CAIRVQGTYNEQFF.

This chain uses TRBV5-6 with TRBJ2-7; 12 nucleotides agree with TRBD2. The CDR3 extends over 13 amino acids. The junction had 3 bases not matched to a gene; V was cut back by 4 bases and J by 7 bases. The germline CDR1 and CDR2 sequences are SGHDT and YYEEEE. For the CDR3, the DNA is TGTGCCAGCAGCATCGGGACTAGCGGGGAGCAGTACTTC. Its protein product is CASSIGTSGEQYF.

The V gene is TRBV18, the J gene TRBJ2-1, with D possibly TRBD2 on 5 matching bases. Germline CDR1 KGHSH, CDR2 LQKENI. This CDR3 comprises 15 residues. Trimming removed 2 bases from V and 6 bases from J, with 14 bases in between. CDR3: CASSPTRGTGNEQFF. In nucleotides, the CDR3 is TGTGCCAGCTCACCAACTCGGGGAACCGGCAATGAGCAGTTCTTC.

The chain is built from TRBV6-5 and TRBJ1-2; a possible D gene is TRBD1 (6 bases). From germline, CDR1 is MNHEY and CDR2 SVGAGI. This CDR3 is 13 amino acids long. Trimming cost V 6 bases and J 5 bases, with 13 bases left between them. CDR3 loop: CASSPGTTYGYTF. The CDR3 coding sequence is TGTGCCAGCAGCCCCGGGACAACTTATGGCTACACCTTC.

CDR3 DNA: TGTGCCAGCAGCTTATTACCGGGACAGTGGAACACTGAAGCTTTCTTT. It yields the protein CASSLLPGQWNTEAFF. J is TRBJ1-1 and V is TRBV7-8; 7 bases map to TRBD1. In germline, CDR1 is SGHVS, CDR2 FQNEAQ. CDR3 size: 16 residues. J gave up 1 base and V 2 bases, and 7 bases lay outside the gene matches. The entire variable domain, with the rest obtained from reference TRBV7-8 and TRBJ1-1, is as follows: GAGVSQSPRYKVAKRGQDVALRCDPISGHVSLFWYQQALGQGPEFLTYFQNEAQLDKSGLPSDRFFAERPEGSVSTLKIQRTQQEDSAVYLCASSLLPGQWNTEAFFGQGTRLTVV.

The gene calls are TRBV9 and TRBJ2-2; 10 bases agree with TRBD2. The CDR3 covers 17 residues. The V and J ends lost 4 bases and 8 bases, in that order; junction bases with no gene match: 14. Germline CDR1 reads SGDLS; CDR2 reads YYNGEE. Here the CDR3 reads CASSPWSSSGRAGELFF. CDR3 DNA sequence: TGTGCCAGCAGCCCCTGGAGCTCAAGCGGGAGGGCTGGGGAGCTGTTTTTT.

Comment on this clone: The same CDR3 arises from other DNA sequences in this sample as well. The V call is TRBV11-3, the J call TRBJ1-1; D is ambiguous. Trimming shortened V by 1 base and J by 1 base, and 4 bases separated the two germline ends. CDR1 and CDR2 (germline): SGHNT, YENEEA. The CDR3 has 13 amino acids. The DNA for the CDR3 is TGTGCCAGCAGCTTAGGCGGGAACACTGAAGCTTTCTTT. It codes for CASSLGGNTEAFF.

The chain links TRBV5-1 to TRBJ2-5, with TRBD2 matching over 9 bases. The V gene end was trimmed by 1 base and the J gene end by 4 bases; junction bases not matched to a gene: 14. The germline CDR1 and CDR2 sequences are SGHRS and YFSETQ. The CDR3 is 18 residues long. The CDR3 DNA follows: TGCGCCAGCAGCTTGTCCGGGACTAGCCGATCGGTAGGAGAGACCCAGTACTTC. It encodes CASSLSGTSRSVGETQYF.

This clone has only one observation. The CDR3 coding sequence is TGTGCCAGCAACGTGGGGCGGGAGTCAGATACGCAGTATTTT. This codes for CASNVGRESDTQYF. The chain couples TRBV6-5 to TRBJ2-3, with TRBD2 matching 7 bases. Germline assignment: CDR1 MNHEY and CDR2 SVGAGI. This CDR3 has 14 residues. With 7 bases clipped from V and 4 bases from J, the junction kept 8 bases outside the gene matches.

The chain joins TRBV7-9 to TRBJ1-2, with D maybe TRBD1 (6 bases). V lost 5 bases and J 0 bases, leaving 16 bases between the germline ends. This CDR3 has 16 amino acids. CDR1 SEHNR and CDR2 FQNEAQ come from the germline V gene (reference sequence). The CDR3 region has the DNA TGTGCCAGCAGCACCCGGGACACCAGAACTAACTATGGCTACACCTTC. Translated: CASSTRDTRTNYGYTF. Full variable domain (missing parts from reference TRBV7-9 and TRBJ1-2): DTGVSQNPRHKITKRGQNVTFRCDPISEHNRLYWYRQTLGQGPEFLTYFQNEAQLEKSRLLSDRFSAERPKGSFSTLEIQRTEQGDSAMYLCASSTRDTRTNYGYTFGSGTRLTVV.

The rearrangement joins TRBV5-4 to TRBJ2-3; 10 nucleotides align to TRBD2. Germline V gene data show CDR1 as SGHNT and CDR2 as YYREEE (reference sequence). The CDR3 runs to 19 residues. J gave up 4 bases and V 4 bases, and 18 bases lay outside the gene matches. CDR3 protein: CASSPQSGASGSIADTQYF. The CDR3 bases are TGTGCCAGCAGCCCCCAATCCGGGGCTAGCGGGAGTATCGCAGATACGCAGTATTTT.

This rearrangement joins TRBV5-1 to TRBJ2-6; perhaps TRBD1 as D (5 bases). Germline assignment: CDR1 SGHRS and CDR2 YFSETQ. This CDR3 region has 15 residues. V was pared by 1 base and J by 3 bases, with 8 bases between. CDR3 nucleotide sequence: TGCGCCAGCAGCTTGAGGGGCGGTGGGGCCAACGTCCTGACTTTC. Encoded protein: CASSLRGGGANVLTF.

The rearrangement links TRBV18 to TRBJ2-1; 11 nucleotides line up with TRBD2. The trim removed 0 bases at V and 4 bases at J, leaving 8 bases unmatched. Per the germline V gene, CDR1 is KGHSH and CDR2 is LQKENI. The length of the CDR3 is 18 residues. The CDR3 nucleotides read TGTGCCAGCTCACCACCGGCGGCTAGCGGGGGGATATACAATGAGCAGTTCTTC. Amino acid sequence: CASSPPAASGGIYNEQFF.

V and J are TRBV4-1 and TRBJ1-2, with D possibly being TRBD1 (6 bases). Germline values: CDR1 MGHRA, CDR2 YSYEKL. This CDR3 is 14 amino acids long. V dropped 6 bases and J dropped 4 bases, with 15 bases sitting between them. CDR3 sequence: CASRLRQVLYGYTF. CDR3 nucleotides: TGCGCCAGCAGGCTCAGACAGGTTCTCTATGGCTACACCTTC.

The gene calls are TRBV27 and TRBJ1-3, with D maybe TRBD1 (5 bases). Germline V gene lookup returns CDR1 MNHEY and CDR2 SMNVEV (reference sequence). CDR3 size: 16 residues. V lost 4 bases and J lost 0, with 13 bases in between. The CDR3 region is CASSSSTANSGNTIYF. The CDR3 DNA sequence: TGTGCCAGCAGTTCATCGACAGCCAACTCTGGAAACACCATATATTTT.

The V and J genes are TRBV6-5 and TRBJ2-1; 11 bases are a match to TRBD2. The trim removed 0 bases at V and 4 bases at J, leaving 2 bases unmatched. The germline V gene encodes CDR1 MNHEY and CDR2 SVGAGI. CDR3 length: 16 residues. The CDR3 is CASSYSSGGAYNEQFF. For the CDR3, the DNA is TGTGCCAGCAGTTACTCTAGCGGGGGGGCTTACAATGAGCAGTTCTTC.

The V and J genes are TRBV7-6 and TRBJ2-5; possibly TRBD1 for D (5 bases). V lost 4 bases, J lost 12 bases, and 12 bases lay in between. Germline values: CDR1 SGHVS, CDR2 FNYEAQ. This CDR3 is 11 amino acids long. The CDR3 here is CASSSDTKKYF. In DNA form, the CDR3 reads TGTGCCAGCAGCTCGGACACTAAGAAGTACTTC.

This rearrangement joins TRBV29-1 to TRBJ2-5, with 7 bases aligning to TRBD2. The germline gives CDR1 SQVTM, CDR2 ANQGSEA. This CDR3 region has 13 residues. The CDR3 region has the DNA TGCAGTTGGGGAGGGGCTCACCAAGAGACCCAGTACTTC. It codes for CSWGGAHQETQYF.

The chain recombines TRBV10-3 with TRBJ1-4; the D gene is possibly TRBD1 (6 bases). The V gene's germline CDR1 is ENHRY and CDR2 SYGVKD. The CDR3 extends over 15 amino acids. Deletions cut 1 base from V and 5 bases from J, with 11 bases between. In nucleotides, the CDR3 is TGTGCCATCAGTGAGTTGGCAGGGGCAAATGAAAAACTGTTTTTT. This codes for CAISELAGANEKLFF.

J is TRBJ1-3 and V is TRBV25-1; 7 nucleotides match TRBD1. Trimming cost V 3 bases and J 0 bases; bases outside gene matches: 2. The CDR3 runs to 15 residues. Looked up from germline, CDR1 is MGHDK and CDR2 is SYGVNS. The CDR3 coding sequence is TGTGCCAGCAGTGACGACAGGGTCTCTGGAAACACCATATATTTT. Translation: CASSDDRVSGNTIYF.

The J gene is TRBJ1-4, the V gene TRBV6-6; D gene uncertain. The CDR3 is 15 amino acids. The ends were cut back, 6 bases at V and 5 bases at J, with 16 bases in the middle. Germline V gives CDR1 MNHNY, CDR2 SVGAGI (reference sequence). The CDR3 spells CASSPLPALNEKLFF. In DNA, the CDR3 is TGTGCCAGCAGCCCCCTTCCTGCACTGAATGAAAAACTGTTTTTT.

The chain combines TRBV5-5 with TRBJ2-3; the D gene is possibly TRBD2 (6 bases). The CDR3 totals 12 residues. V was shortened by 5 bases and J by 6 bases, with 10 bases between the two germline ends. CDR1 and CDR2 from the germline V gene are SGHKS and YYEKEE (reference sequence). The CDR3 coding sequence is TGTGCCAGCAGTCCGACTAGTGATACGCAGTATTTT. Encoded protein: CASSPTSDTQYF.

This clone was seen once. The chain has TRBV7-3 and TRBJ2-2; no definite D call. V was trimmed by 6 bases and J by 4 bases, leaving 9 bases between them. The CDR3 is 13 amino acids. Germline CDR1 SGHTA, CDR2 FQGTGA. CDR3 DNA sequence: TGTGCCAGCAGACAGTCAGCCACCGGGGAGCTGTTTTTT. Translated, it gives CASRQSATGELFF.